The rows below give T cell receptor beta chains drawn from one sample of a study of cytomegalovirus exposure and HLA in healthy donors. Assay used: immunoSEQ multiplex PCR; TCRdb lists only in-frame clones, some missing. The data contain about 130,000 clones, roughly 70% of them singletons. The sample comprised PBMCs. The receptors derive from a man younger than 40 in good health and CMV-seronegative. The conserved cysteine and the conserved F or W are not part of the CDR3 here. Each record gives: V gene, CDR3 protein.

v_call: TRBV19; cdr3_aa: ASSIWGEEWTQY
v_call: TRBV5-1; cdr3_aa: ASSTLAGGIDTQY
v_call: TRBV28; cdr3_aa: ASGGRGFQETQY
v_call: TRBV2; cdr3_aa: ASARQVWNTEAF
v_call: TRBV9; cdr3_aa: ASSPPGGAPINEQF
v_call: TRBV7-9; cdr3_aa: SSSFSNTEAF
v_call: TRBV7-8; cdr3_aa: ASSRQSLNTEAF
v_call: TRBV27; cdr3_aa: ASSMRGRPSTDTQY
v_call: TRBV11-2; cdr3_aa: ASSLVWGQGVTDTQY
v_call: TRBV15; cdr3_aa: ATSSSDNTEAF
v_call: TRBV7-2; cdr3_aa: ASSLDPAGKVSNQPQH
v_call: TRBV4-2; cdr3_aa: ASSQDLSGSSYEQY
v_call: TRBV7-3; cdr3_aa: ASSRGGSYNEQF
v_call: TRBV6-5; cdr3_aa: ASRGTGESYEQY
v_call: TRBV4-2; cdr3_aa: ASSLRDRGSQPQH
v_call: TRBV4-1; cdr3_aa: ASSQDSEYNEQF
v_call: TRBV27; cdr3_aa: ASSRNRGLNYGYT
v_call: TRBV12-5; cdr3_aa: ASGLYDRHNEQF
v_call: TRBV4-3; cdr3_aa: ASSDTGARRVDTQY
v_call: TRBV7-3; cdr3_aa: ASSETGWKSEKLF
v_call: TRBV27; cdr3_aa: ASSSTGVETQY
v_call: TRBV9; cdr3_aa: ASSVGVGGTGEETQY
v_call: TRBV10-3; cdr3_aa: AISGPRTGELF
v_call: TRBV5-1; cdr3_aa: ASSLGSGSNEQF
v_call: TRBV5-4; cdr3_aa: ASTIEGTGGYNEQF
v_call: TRBV5-1; cdr3_aa: ASSLERVNTGELF
v_call: TRBV4-3; cdr3_aa: ASSQEGALTMNTEAF
v_call: TRBV19; cdr3_aa: ASSILNQPQH